A single sample is the source of the 10 T cell receptor beta chains below, sequenced in a study of blood T cells in healthy people across ages. A second roughly 7 to 11 cycle PCR used barcoded and J-beta primers. TCRdb fed the 5' RACE reads into MiXCR, producing one record per CDR3 protein. The table has roughly 500,000 distinct CDR3 sequences, approximately 30% seen once; the top ten hold roughly 20%. Sequenced material: blood. Source of these receptors: a woman in her seventies in good health.

The chain recombines TRBV20-1 with TRBJ2-5; D is ambiguous. The length of the CDR3 is 14 residues. V shed 6 bases and J shed 4 bases, with 18 bases lying between them. Germline CDR1 reads DFQATT; CDR2 reads SNEGSKA (reference sequence). CDR3 coding DNA: TGCAGTGCAGATAGGGTCGGAGTGGTAGAGACCCAGTACTTC. This translates into CSADRVGVVETQYF.

The chain combines TRBV7-3 with TRBJ2-5; D is ambiguous. Germline V gene sequence: CDR1 SGHTA, CDR2 FQGTGA. The V and J ends lost 5 bases and 4 bases respectively, with 11 bases between them. CDR3 length: 13 residues. The CDR3 region has the DNA TGTGCCAGCAGCCTCCGACATACAGAGACCCAGTACTTC. Protein: CASSLRHTETQYF.

V is TRBV5-1 and J is TRBJ2-5; no definite D call. Between the trimmed V and J ends, which lost 0 bases and 2 bases, there was a span of 14 bases. The CDR3 is made up of 16 amino acids. In germline, CDR1 is SGHRS, CDR2 YFSETQ. The CDR3 is CASSLGWTELQETQYF. The CDR3 bases are TGCGCCAGCAGCTTGGGGTGGACGGAGCTTCAAGAGACCCAGTACTTC.

A remark on this clonotype: A read error is likely, as this CDR3 ends without the conserved phenylalanine or tryptophan. The chain employs TRBV10-3 and TRBJ2-5; D perhaps matches TRBD1 (6 bases). CDR1 is ENHRY, CDR2 SYGVKD, per germline. The CDR3 length is 18 residues. Trimming pared 0 bases from V and 0 bases from J, leaving 17 bases between. CDR3 protein: CAISESVGWTANQETQYL. The CDR3 DNA reads TGTGCCATCAGTGAGTCGGTTGGGTGGACAGCGAACCAAGAGACCCAGTACCTC.

The V and J genes are TRBV6-6 and TRBJ1-3; the D gene is possibly TRBD1 (6 bases). Trimming removed 5 bases at V and 2 bases at J, with 10 bases between. Looked up from germline, CDR1 is MNHNY and CDR2 is SVGAGI (reference sequence). The CDR3 covers 14 residues. The CDR3 reads CASSRQVAGNTIYF. The CDR3 DNA reads TGTGCCAGCAGTCGACAGGTAGCTGGAAACACCATATATTTT.

This clonotype has more than one count but fewer than ten. J is TRBJ2-1 and V is TRBV7-2; D possibly corresponds to TRBD2 (6 bases). In germline, CDR1 is SGHTA, CDR2 FQGNSA. There are 16 residues in the CDR3. Trimming pared 5 bases from V and 0 bases from J, leaving 14 bases between. In DNA form, the CDR3 reads TGTGCCAGCAGCCAGACCGGGACTGGCTCCTACAATGAGCAGTTCTTC. Its protein is CASSQTGTGSYNEQFF. The full variable domain, in which reference TRBV7-2 and TRBJ2-1 provide the parts outside the CDR3, is GAGVSQSPSNKVTEKGKDVELRCDPISGHTALYWYRQSLGQGLEFLIYFQGNSAPDKSGLPSDRFSAERTGGSVSTLTIQRTQQEDSAVYLCASSQTGTGSYNEQFFGPGTRLTVL.

This clonotype was detected only a few times. The rearrangement links TRBV6-4 to TRBJ1-2; 7 bases are shared with TRBD1. Trimming cost V 3 bases and J 5 bases; bases outside gene matches: 15. Germline-derived CDR1 and CDR2 are MRHNA and SNTAGT. There are 17 residues in the CDR3. This CDR3 is CASSEEYSVGQVYGYTF. Here the CDR3 DNA reads TGTGCCAGCAGTGAAGAATACTCCGTTGGACAGGTTTATGGCTACACCTTC.

The V and J genes are TRBV28 and TRBJ2-7; D gene uncertain. The V gene's germline CDR1 is MDHEN and CDR2 SYDVKM. The CDR3 is 16 amino acids. V dropped 6 bases and J dropped 6 bases, with 24 bases sitting between them. The CDR3 coding sequence is TGTGCCAGCAGCTCTGTATCGTCTCGGCTCACCCGCGAGCAGTACTTC. This codes for CASSSVSSRLTREQYF.

The genes are TRBV7-2 and TRBJ1-1; D not resolved. This CDR3 is built from 14 residues. V lost 6 bases to trimming and J lost 1 base, with 12 bases between them. Per the germline V gene, CDR1 is SGHTA and CDR2 is FQGNSA. CDR3 DNA: TGTGCCAGCAGGCCCGCAGGCGGGAACACTGAAGCTTTCTTT. Translation: CASRPAGGNTEAFF. Based on the CDR3 plus reference TRBV7-2 and TRBJ1-1, the full variable domain is GAGVSQSPSNKVTEKGKDVELRCDPISGHTALYWYRQSLGQGLEFLIYFQGNSAPDKSGLPSDRFSAERTGGSVSTLTIQRTQQEDSAVYLCASRPAGGNTEAFFGQGTRLTVV.

The V gene is TRBV7-8, the J gene TRBJ1-1; 9 nucleotides align to TRBD1. CDR3 length: 15 amino acids. Trimming cost V 2 bases and J 4 bases; bases outside gene matches: 5. Germline CDR1 and CDR2: SGHVS and FQNEAQ. The CDR3 nucleotides are TGTGCCAGCAGCTTAATGGGACAGGGTAGCACTGAAGCTTTCTTT. Amino acid sequence: CASSLMGQGSTEAFF.